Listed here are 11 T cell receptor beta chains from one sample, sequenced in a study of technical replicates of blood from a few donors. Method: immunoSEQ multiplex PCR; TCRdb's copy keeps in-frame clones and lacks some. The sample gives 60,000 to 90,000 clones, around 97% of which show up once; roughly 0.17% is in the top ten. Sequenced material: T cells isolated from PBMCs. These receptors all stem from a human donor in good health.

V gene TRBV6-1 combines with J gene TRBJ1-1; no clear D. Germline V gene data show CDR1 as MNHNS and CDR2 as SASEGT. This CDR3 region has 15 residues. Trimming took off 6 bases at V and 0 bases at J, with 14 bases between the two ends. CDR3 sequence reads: CASRDQAAMNTEAFF. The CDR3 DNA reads TGTGCCAGCAGGGATCAGGCCGCGATGAACACTGAAGCTTTCTTT.

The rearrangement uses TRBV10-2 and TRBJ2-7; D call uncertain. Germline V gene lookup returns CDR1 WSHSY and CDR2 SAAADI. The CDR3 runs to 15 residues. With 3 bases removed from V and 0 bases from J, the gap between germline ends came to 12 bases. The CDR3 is CASSDQRKSSYEQYF. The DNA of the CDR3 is TGCGCCAGCAGTGACCAGCGAAAGAGCTCCTACGAGCAGTACTTC.

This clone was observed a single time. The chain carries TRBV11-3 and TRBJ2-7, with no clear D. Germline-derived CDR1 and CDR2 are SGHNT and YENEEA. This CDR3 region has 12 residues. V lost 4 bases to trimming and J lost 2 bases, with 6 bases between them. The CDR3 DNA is TGTGCCAGCAGCTCTACGACCTACGAGCAGTACTTC. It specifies CASSSTTYEQYF.

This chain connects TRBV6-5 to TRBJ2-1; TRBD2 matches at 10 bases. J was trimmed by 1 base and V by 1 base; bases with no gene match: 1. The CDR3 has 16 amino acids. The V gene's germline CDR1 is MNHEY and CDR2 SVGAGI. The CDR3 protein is CASSYLAGGSYNEQFF. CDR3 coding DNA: TGTGCCAGCAGTTACTTAGCGGGGGGATCCTACAATGAGCAGTTCTTC.

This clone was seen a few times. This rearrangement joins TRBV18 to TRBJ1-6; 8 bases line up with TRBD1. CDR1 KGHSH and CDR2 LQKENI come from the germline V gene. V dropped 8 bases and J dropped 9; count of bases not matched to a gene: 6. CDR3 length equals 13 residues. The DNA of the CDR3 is TGTGCCAGCCAGGGACAGGCGCTTTCACCCCTCCACTTT. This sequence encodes CASQGQALSPLHF.

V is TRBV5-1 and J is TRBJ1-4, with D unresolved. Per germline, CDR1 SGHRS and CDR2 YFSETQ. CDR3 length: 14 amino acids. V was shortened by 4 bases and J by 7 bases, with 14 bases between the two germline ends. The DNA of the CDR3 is TGCGCCAGCAGCCCCCAGGAGGGCGCTGAAAAACTGTTTTTT. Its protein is CASSPQEGAEKLFF. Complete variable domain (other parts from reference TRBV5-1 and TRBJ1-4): KAGVTQTPRYLIKTRGQQVTLSCSPISGHRSVSWYQQTPGQGLQFLFEYFSETQRNKGNFPGRFSGRQFSNSRSEMNVSTLELGDSALYLCASSPQEGAEKLFFGSGTQLSVL.

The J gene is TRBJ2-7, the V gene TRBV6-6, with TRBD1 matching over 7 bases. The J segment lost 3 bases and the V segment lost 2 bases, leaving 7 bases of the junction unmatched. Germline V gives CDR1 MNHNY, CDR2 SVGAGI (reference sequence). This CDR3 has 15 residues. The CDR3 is CASSYAQGQNYEQYF. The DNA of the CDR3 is TGTGCCAGCAGTTACGCCCAGGGACAGAACTACGAGCAGTACTTC.

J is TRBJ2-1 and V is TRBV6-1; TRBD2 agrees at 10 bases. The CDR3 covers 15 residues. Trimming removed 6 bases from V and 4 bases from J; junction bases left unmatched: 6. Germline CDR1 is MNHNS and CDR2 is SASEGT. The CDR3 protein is CASRQAGGQYNEQFF. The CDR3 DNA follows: TGTGCCAGCAGACAAGCGGGGGGGCAATACAATGAGCAGTTCTTC.

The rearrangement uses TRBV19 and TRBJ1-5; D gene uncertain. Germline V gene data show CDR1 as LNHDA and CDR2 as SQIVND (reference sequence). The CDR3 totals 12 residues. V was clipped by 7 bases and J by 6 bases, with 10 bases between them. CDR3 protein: CASNGRAQPQHF. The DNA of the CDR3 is TGTGCCAGTAACGGGAGGGCTCAGCCCCAGCATTTT.

CDR3 loop: CASSVEDRSSGANVLTF. For the CDR3, the DNA is TGTGCCAGCAGCGTAGAGGACAGAAGCTCTGGGGCCAACGTCCTGACTTTC. The rearrangement uses TRBV9 and TRBJ2-6, with D tentatively TRBD1 (6 bases). The CDR3 is made up of 17 amino acids. Germline V gene data show CDR1 as SGDLS and CDR2 as YYNGEE. V was shortened by 0 bases and J by 0 bases, with 10 bases between the two germline ends.

In nucleotides, the CDR3 is TGCGCCAGCAGAGCGGACGTTCCGAGCTCCTACGAGCAGTACTTC. Protein product: CASRADVPSSYEQYF. The rearrangement joins TRBV5-1 to TRBJ2-7; TRBD2 might be the D (5 bases). Looked up from germline, CDR1 is SGHRS and CDR2 is YFSETQ. V was trimmed by 5 bases and J by 0 bases, leaving 15 bases between them. This CDR3 is built from 15 residues.